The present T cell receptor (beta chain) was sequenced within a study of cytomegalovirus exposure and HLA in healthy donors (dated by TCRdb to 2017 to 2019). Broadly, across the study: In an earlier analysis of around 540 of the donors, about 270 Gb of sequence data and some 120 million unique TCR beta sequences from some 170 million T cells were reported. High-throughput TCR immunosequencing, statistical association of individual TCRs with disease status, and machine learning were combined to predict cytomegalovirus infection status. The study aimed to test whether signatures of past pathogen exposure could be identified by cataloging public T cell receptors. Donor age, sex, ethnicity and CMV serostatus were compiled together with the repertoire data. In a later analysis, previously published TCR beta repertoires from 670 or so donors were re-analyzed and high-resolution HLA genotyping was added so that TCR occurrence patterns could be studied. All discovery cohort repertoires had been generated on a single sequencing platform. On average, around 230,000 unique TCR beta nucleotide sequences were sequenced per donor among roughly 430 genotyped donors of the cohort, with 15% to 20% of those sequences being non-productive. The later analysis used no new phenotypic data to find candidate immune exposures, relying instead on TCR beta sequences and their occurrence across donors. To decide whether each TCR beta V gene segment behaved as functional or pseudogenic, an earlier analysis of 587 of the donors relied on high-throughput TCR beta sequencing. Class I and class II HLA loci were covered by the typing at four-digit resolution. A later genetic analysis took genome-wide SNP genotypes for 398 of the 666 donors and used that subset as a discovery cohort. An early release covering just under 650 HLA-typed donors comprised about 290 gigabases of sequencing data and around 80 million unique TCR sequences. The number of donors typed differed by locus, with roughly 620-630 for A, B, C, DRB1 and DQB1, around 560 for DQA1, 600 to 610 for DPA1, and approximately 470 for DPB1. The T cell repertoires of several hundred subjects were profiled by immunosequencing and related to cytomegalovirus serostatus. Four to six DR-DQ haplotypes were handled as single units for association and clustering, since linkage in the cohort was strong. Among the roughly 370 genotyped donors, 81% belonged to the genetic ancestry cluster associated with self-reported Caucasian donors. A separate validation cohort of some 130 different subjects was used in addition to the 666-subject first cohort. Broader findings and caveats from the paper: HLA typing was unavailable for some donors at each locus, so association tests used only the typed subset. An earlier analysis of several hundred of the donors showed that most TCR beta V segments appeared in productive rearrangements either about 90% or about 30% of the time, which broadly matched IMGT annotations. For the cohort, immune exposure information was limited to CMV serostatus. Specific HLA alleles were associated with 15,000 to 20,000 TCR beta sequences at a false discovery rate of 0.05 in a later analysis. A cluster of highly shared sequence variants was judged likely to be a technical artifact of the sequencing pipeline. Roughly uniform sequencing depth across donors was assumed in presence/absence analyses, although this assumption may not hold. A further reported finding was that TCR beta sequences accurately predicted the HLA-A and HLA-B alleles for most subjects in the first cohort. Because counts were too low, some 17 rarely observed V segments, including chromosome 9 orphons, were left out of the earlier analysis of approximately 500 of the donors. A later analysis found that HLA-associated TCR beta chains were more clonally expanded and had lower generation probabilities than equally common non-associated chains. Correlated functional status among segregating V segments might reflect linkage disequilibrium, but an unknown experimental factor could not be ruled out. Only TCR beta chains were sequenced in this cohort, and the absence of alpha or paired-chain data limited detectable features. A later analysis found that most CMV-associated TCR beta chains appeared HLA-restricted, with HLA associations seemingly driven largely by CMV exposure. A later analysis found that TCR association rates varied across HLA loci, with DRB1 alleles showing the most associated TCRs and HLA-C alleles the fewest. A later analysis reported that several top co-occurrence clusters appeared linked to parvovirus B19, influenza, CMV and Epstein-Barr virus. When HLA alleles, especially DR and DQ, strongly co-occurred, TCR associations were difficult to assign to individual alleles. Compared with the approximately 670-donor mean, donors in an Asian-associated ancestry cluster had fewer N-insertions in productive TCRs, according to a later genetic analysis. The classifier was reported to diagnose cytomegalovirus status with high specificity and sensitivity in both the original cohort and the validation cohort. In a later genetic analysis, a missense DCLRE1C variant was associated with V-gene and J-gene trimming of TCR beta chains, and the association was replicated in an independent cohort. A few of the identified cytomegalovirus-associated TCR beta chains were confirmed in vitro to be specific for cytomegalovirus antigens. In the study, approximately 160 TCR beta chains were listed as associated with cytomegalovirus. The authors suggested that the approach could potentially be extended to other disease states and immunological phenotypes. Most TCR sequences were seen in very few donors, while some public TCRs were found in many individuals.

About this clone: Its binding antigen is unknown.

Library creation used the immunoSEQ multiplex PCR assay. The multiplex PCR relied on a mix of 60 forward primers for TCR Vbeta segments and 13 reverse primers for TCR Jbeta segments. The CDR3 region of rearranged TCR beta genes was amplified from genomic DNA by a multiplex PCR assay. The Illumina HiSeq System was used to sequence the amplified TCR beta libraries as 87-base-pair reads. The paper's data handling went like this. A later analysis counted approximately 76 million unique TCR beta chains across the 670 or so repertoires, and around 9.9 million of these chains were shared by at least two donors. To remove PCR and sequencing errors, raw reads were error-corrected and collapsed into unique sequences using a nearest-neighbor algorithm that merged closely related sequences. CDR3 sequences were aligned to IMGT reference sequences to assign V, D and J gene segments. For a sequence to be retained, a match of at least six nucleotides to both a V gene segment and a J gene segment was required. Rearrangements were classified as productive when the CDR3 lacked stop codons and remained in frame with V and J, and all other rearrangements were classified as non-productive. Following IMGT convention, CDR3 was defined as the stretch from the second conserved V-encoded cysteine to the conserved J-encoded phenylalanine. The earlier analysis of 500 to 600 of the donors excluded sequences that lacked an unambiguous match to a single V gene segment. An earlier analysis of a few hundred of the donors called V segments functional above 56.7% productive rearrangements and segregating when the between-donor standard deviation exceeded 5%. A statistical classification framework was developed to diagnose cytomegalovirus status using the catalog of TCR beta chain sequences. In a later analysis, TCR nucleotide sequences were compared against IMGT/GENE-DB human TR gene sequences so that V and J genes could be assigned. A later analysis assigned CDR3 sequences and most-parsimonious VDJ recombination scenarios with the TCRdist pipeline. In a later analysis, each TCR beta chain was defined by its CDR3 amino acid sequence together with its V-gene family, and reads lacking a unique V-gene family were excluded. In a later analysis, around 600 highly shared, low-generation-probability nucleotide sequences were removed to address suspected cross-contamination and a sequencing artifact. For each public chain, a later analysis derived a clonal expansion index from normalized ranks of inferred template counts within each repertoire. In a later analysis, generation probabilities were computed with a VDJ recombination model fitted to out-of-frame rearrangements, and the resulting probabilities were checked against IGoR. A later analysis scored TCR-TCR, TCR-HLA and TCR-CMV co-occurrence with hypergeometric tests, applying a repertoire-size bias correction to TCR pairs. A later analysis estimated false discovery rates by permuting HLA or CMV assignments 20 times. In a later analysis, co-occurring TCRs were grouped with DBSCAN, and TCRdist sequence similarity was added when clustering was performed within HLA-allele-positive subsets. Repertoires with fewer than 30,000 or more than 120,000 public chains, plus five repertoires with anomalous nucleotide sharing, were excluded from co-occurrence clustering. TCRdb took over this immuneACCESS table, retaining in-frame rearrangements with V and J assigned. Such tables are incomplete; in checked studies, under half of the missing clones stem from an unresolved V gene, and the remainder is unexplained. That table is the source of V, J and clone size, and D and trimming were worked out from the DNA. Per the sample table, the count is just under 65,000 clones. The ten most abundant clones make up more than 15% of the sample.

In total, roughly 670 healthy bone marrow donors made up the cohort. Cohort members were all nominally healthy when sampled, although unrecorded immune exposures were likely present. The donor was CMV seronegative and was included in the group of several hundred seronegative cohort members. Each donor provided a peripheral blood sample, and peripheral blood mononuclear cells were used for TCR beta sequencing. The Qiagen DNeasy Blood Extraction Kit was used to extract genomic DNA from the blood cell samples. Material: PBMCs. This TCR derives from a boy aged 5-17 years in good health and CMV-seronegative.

The DNA sequence is given as TGTGCCAGCAGCTTATCCGTTGACAGGGAGGATTACTATGGCTACACCTTC. It specifies CASSLSVDREDYYGYTF. The sequence joins TRBV7-6 to TRBJ1-2; TRBD1 lines up with 7 middle nucleotides. Trimming accounts for 2 bases at V and 3 bases at J, while the number of junction bases matched to no gene is 12. Counted from cysteine to phenylalanine, this CDR3 has 17 amino acids. The DNA shown is the 51-base CDR3, in frame from base 1. CDR1 and CDR2 (SGHVS, FNYEAQ) derive from the germline V gene.